The T cell receptor (beta chain) described here comes from a study of blood T cell repertoires in COVID-19. There are 15 residues in the CDR3. The V segment lost 1 base and the J segment 6 bases; nucleotides outside the gene matches: 5. Germline assignment: CDR1 SGHVS and CDR2 FQNEAQ. Profiling relied on immunoSEQ multiplex PCR, and the TCRdb table lists in-frame clones only, not all of them. The data hold some 23,000 clones, with roughly 80% observed a single time. The source material was peripheral blood. V gene TRBV7-8 combines with J gene TRBJ2-1, with 8 bases aligning to TRBD2. This TCR was recovered from a woman aged 80 or over with acute or convalescent COVID-19. The CDR3 protein is CASSLELAGGNEQFF. CDR3 nucleotide sequence: TGTGCCAGCAGCTTAGAGCTAGCGGGCGGCAATGAGCAGTTCTTC.